This T cell receptor beta chain was retrieved from a study of Tregs in tolerant kidney transplant recipients. The germline gives CDR1 ENHRY, CDR2 SYGVKD. The germline V and J ends were trimmed by 3 bases and 4 bases, with 10 bases remaining between them. The CDR3 is 14 residues long. Libraries were prepared by immunoSEQ multiplex PCR; TCRdb keeps only in-frame clonotypes and omits some of them. The sample includes about 69,000 clones, roughly nine tenths seen only once; the top ten take around 0.38%. The sample in question was CD4+ T cells from blood, obtained before the transplant. The V gene is TRBV10-3, the J gene TRBJ2-1; D perhaps matches TRBD1 (5 bases). The clonotype originates from a human donor who received a combined kidney and bone marrow transplant. CDR3 coding DNA: TGTGCCATCAGTGAAGGGGCTAGTTACAATGAGCAGTTCTTC. Translating gives CAISEGASYNEQFF.